One and the same sample provided the 30 T cell receptor beta chains below, sequenced in a study of early T cells in non-severe SARS-CoV-2 infection. TCRdb recomputed calls from the 5' RACE reads with MiXCR, one row per CDR3 protein. The sample records 48,000 or so distinct CDR3 sequences, roughly 13% being singletons. The sequencing input was whole blood. These receptor sequences come from an adult who was a healthcare worker with PCR-confirmed SARS-CoV-2 infection or an uninfected control (not recorded which).

This clonotype has at least ten counts. The rearrangement links TRBV6-1 to TRBJ1-5; 7 bases map to TRBD1. Trimming at V came to 8 bases and at J to 4 bases, leaving 8 bases not matched to a gene. CDR3 length equals 14 residues. From germline, CDR1 is MNHNS and CDR2 SASEGT. The CDR3 DNA follows: TGTGCCAGCGGGCGGGACAGTCCTAATCAGCCCCAGCATTTT. Protein sequence: CASGRDSPNQPQHF.

The CDR3 DNA sequence: TGTGCCAGCGCCCATGGTCCGGGGGACTACGAGCAGTACTTC. Encoded protein: CASAHGPGDYEQYF. This chain links TRBV11-2 with TRBJ2-7; a possible D gene is TRBD2 (6 bases). The CDR3 consists of 14 residues. V was trimmed by 8 bases and J by 3 bases, leaving 17 bases between them. The germline V gene encodes CDR1 SGHAT and CDR2 FQNNGV.

This clonotype was observed many times. The chain's CDR3 is CASSEKWTSGPNTQYF. CDR3 DNA: TGTGCCAGCAGTGAAAAATGGACTAGCGGGCCTAATACGCAGTATTTT. The gene calls are TRBV6-1 and TRBJ2-3; 11 positions match TRBD2. In germline, CDR1 is MNHNS, CDR2 SASEGT. With 2 bases clipped from V and 7 bases from J, the junction kept 8 bases outside the gene matches. This CDR3 contains 16 residues.

This clonotype turned up a few times. The chain is built from TRBV28 and TRBJ1-6, with no clear D. The CDR3 is made up of 15 amino acids. Trimming removed 3 bases from V and 10 bases from J, with 16 bases in between. Germline CDR1 MDHEN, CDR2 SYDVKM. CDR3 residues: CASSFQRAVSSPLHF. Here the CDR3 DNA reads TGTGCCAGCAGTTTTCAGAGGGCAGTAAGCTCACCCCTCCACTTT.

This clonotype was seen at least ten times. V usage is TRBV5-1 and J usage is TRBJ2-4, with D hard to call. CDR3 length: 14 amino acids. Looked up from germline, CDR1 is SGHRS and CDR2 is YFSETQ. V lost 0 bases to trimming and J lost 5 bases, with 9 bases between them. The CDR3 DNA sequence: TGCGCCAGCAGCTTGGCGGGTCCTCAAAACATTCAGTACTTC. It translates to CASSLAGPQNIQYF.

The sample holds many counts of this clonotype. This chain joins TRBV30 and TRBJ1-2; TRBD1 might be the D (6 bases). Germline CDR1 reads GTSNPN; CDR2 reads SVGIG (reference sequence). This CDR3 region has 16 residues. The germline V and J ends were trimmed by 0 bases and 6 bases, with 20 bases remaining between them. CDR3 residues: CAWSVRVRGGDHGYTF. In DNA form, the CDR3 reads TGTGCCTGGAGTGTACGCGTCAGGGGAGGTGACCATGGCTACACCTTC. The full variable domain, completed using reference TRBV30 and TRBJ1-2, is SQTIHQWPATLVQPVGSPLSLECTVEGTSNPNLYWYRQAAGRGLQLLFYSVGIGQISSEVPQNLSASRPQDRQFILSSKKLLLSDSGFYLCAWSVRVRGGDHGYTFGSGTRLTVV.

This clonotype was counted at least ten times. The genes are TRBV2 and TRBJ1-1, with D unresolved. Germline CDR1 SNHLY, CDR2 FYNNEI. The CDR3 is made up of 16 amino acids. V was trimmed by 1 base and J by 0 bases, leaving 12 bases between them. In DNA, the CDR3 is TGTGCCAGCAGTGAAGTAAGGGTAAAAGTGAACACTGAAGCTTTCTTT. Protein product: CASSEVRVKVNTEAFF.

The rearrangement links TRBV18 to TRBJ1-6; possible D gene TRBD1, 5 bases. Trimming took 3 bases from V and 5 from J, leaving 8 bases between them. The CDR3 totals 14 residues. Germline V gives CDR1 KGHSH, CDR2 LQKENI. The CDR3 DNA follows: TGTGCCAGCTCACCGCAGGGCAATAATTCACCCCTCCACTTT. This sequence encodes CASSPQGNNSPLHF.

The J gene is TRBJ1-1, the V gene TRBV29-1; 12 bases agree with TRBD1. The CDR3 covers 13 residues. Per the germline V gene, CDR1 is SQVTM and CDR2 is ANQGSEA. J gave up 4 bases and V 4 bases, and 1 base lay outside the gene matches. CDR3: CSVGDRGLTEAFF. In nucleotides, the CDR3 is TGCAGCGTTGGGGACAGGGGGCTCACTGAAGCTTTCTTT. Full variable domain (remainder filled in from reference TRBV29-1 and TRBJ1-1): SAVISQKPSRDICQRGTSLTIQCQVDSQVTMMFWYRQQPGQSLTLIATANQGSEATYESGFVIDKFPISRPNLTFSTLTVSNMSPEDSSIYLCSVGDRGLTEAFFGQGTRLTVV.

This clonotype showed up just a few times. CDR3: CSVVLRSRTSDYPGTQYF. CDR3 nucleotide sequence: TGCAGCGTTGTCCTAAGAAGTCGGACTAGCGATTATCCGGGTACGCAGTATTTT. The rearrangement uses TRBV29-1 and TRBJ2-3; 9 nucleotides line up with TRBD2. This CDR3 region has 18 residues. Germline V gene lookup returns CDR1 SQVTM and CDR2 ANQGSEA. The V gene end was trimmed by 4 bases and the J gene end by 8 bases; junction bases not matched to a gene: 22.

This clonotype was observed a few times. The J gene is TRBJ2-1, the V gene TRBV2, with TRBD2 matching over 8 bases. J was trimmed by 3 bases and V by 5 bases; bases with no gene match: 6. Per germline, CDR1 SNHLY and CDR2 FYNNEI. CDR3 length: 15 amino acids. DNA for the CDR3: TGTGCCAGCAGTCCCCTAGGGACTAGCTACAATGAGCAGTTCTTC. Translated, it gives CASSPLGTSYNEQFF.

This clonotype was detected only a few times. The V and J genes are TRBV5-4 and TRBJ2-3; D remains ambiguous. V lost 4 bases, J lost 6 bases, and 9 bases lay in between. This CDR3 is built from 12 residues. Germline V gives CDR1 SGHNT, CDR2 YYREEE (reference sequence). The CDR3 is CASSPFGDTQYF. The CDR3 DNA sequence: TGTGCCAGCAGCCCCTTCGGGGATACGCAGTATTTT. The entire variable domain, with the rest obtained from reference TRBV5-4 and TRBJ2-3, is as follows: ETGVTQSPTHLIKTRGQQVTLRCSSQSGHNTVSWYQQALGQGPQFIFQYYREEENGRGNFPPRFSGLQFPNYSSELNVNALELDDSALYLCASSPFGDTQYFGPGTRLTVL.

In its sample, this clonotype was seen a few times. The J gene is TRBJ2-3, the V gene TRBV7-6; tentative D call: TRBD2 (6 bases). Trimming shortened V by 0 bases and J by 2 bases, and 15 bases separated the two germline ends. From germline, CDR1 is SGHVS and CDR2 FNYEAQ. This CDR3 contains 17 residues. The CDR3 DNA is TGTGCCAGCAGCTTAGCGGCTAGCGATGTCGTCACAGATACGCAGTATTTT. It specifies CASSLAASDVVTDTQYF. Together with reference TRBV7-6 and TRBJ2-3, the CDR3 gives the full variable domain: GAGVSQSPRYKVTKRGQDVALRCDPISGHVSLYWYRQALGQGPEFLTYFNYEAQQDKSGLPNDRFSAERPEGSISTLTIQRTEQRDSAMYRCASSLAASDVVTDTQYFGPGTRLTVL.

The gene calls are TRBV6-1 and TRBJ2-1, with 9 bases identical to TRBD2. CDR1 and CDR2 from the germline V gene are MNHNS and SASEGT. Trimming took 1 base from V and 9 from J; bases not matched to a gene: 4. CDR3 length: 14 residues. This CDR3 is CASSEVRGGSEQFF. The CDR3 nucleotides read TGTGCCAGCAGTGAAGTGCGGGGGGGCAGTGAGCAGTTCTTC.

This clonotype was recorded at least ten times. The rearrangement joins TRBV19 to TRBJ2-7; 7 nucleotides agree with TRBD1. Per the germline V gene, CDR1 is LNHDA and CDR2 is SQIVND (reference sequence). V lost 5 bases to trimming and J lost 2 bases; unmatched junction nucleotides: 6. The CDR3 runs to 14 residues. The CDR3 region has the DNA TGTGCCAGTAGTCCGGGACAGATTACCTACGAGCAGTACTTC. It yields the protein CASSPGQITYEQYF.

This clonotype occurred many times. The chain joins TRBV5-1 to TRBJ1-2; TRBD1 aligns across 9 bases. The J segment lost 3 bases and the V segment lost 4 bases, leaving 19 bases of the junction unmatched. The CDR3 spans 19 residues. Looked up from germline, CDR1 is SGHRS and CDR2 is YFSETQ. The CDR3 is CASSLSSGTGTTWDYGYTF. CDR3 in DNA: TGCGCCAGCAGCCTTTCTTCCGGGACAGGGACAACATGGGACTATGGCTACACCTTC.

This clonotype was counted ten times or more. The CDR3 spells CATSDSRGPGETQYF. CDR3 DNA: TGTGCCACCAGTGATTCGCGGGGGCCAGGAGAGACCCAGTACTTC. The chain combines TRBV24-1 with TRBJ2-5; D is perhaps TRBD2 (7 bases). Germline-derived CDR1 and CDR2 are KGHDR and SFDVKD. The CDR3 length is 15 residues. The V end lost 2 bases, the J end lost 4 bases, and 13 bases lay between the germline ends.

Points on this clonotype: A much larger clone differs by one base, so this may be a read error. Without the conserved terminal phenylalanine or tryptophan, this CDR3 likely stems from a read error. This chain connects TRBV18 to TRBJ2-2; TRBD1 is a possible D gene (6 bases). Germline values: CDR1 KGHSH, CDR2 LQKENI. The CDR3 is 16 amino acids. The V and J ends lost 5 bases and 0 bases respectively, with 13 bases between them. CDR3 sequence: CASSSTGPANTGELFL. For the CDR3, the DNA is TGTGCCAGCTCATCAACAGGGCCCGCGAACACCGGGGAGCTGTTTCTT.

This sequence joins TRBV12-3 or TRBV12-4 and TRBJ2-4; 9 bases are shared with TRBD1. The length of the CDR3 is 14 residues. J was trimmed by 7 bases and V by 5 bases; bases with no gene match: 6. CDR3 bases: TGTGCCAGCAGTCAGACAGGGGGAGGGAACATTCAGTACTTC. It translates to CASSQTGGGNIQYF.

There are many counts of this clonotype. This chain uses TRBV10-3 with TRBJ2-2; TRBD2 aligns across 7 bases. Germline trimming cut 4 bases from V and 4 bases from J; bases unmatched to any gene: 6. Germline V gives CDR1 ENHRY, CDR2 SYGVKD. This CDR3 region has 15 residues. The CDR3 DNA follows: TGTGCCATCAGTGCGGGGGGAAGGGGCACCGGGGAGCTGTTTTTT. Translation gives CAISAGGRGTGELFF.

In this sample, this clonotype turned up a few times. The gene calls are TRBV6-1 and TRBJ1-2, with D hard to call. V shed 7 bases and J shed 8 bases, with 14 bases lying between them. The CDR3 runs 12 residues. Germline CDR1 is MNHNS and CDR2 is SASEGT. The DNA of the CDR3 is TGTGCCAGCACCGAGGGCACCTCCGGCTACACCTTC. As protein: CASTEGTSGYTF.

In this sample, this clonotype turned up a few times. The V call is TRBV29-1, the J call TRBJ1-2, with D unclear. This CDR3 contains 13 residues. The V end lost 6 bases, the J end lost 3 bases, and 14 bases lay between the germline ends. Per germline, CDR1 SQVTM and CDR2 ANQGSEA. This chain's CDR3 is CSVAQRADYGYTF. Here the CDR3 DNA reads TGCAGCGTAGCACAGAGGGCCGACTATGGCTACACCTTC.

Regarding this clonotype: A read error is possible here, since a much larger clone lies one base away. The V and J genes are TRBV5-1 and TRBJ2-7, with 11 bases matching TRBD2. The CDR3 extends over 15 amino acids. CDR1 is SGHRS, CDR2 YFSETQ, per germline. V shed 0 bases and J 5 bases; nucleotides not matched to a gene: 4. The CDR3 DNA reads TGCGCCAGCAGCTTGGCCCTAGCGGGAGGACACGAGCAGTACTTC. This sequence encodes CASSLALAGGHEQYF.

This clonotype was seen at least ten times. The chain links TRBV27 to TRBJ1-1, with D maybe TRBD1 (6 bases). Germline lookup yields CDR1 MNHEY and CDR2 SMNVEV (reference sequence). V lost 5 bases, J lost 1 base, and 17 bases lay in between. CDR3 length: 16 residues. The CDR3 DNA reads TGTGCCAGCAGTCGAAAGGGGGGATGGGGGAACACTGAAGCTTTCTTT. Its protein is CASSRKGGWGNTEAFF.

This clonotype was detected only once. CDR3 sequence reads: CASSFPGLVAKNIQYF. CDR3 bases: TGTGCCAGCAGTTTCCCAGGGCTGGTAGCCAAAAACATTCAGTACTTC. The rearrangement joins TRBV28 to TRBJ2-4; D is perhaps TRBD1 (5 bases). The CDR3 runs to 16 residues. Germline lookup yields CDR1 MDHEN and CDR2 SYDVKM. V gave up 3 bases and J gave up 0 bases, with 12 bases separating them.

This sequence joins TRBV12-3 or TRBV12-4 and TRBJ2-1; D might be TRBD1 (5 bases). The CDR3 runs 12 residues. The V end was cut by 9 bases, the J end by 3 bases, with 9 bases between. The CDR3 DNA reads as TGTGCCAGTATAGACAGCTACAATGAGCAGTTCTTC. Protein: CASIDSYNEQFF.

At least ten counts were recorded for this clonotype. V is TRBV5-1 and J is TRBJ2-7; D might be TRBD1 (6 bases). Trimming shortened V by 3 bases and J by 5 bases, and 9 bases separated the two germline ends. The CDR3 extends over 12 amino acids. The germline gives CDR1 SGHRS, CDR2 YFSETQ. Here the CDR3 DNA reads TGCGCCAGCAGCTGGGGACAAGACGAGCAGTACTTC. It is translated as CASSWGQDEQYF.

This clonotype was found a few times. This chain joins TRBV9 and TRBJ1-1; a weak D match, TRBD1 (5 bases). This CDR3 has 15 residues. V shed 3 bases and J shed 4 bases, with 16 bases lying between them. Germline V gene data show CDR1 as SGDLS and CDR2 as YYNGEE. The CDR3, as DNA: TGTGCCAGCAGCGCTTGGGACCTTCAAGGCACTGAAGCTTTCTTT. It translates to CASSAWDLQGTEAFF.

This clonotype was counted only a few times. The CDR3 spells CASRKGWDQPQHF. Written as DNA, the CDR3 is TGTGCCAGCAGGAAAGGGTGGGATCAGCCCCAGCATTTT. The J gene is TRBJ1-5, the V gene TRBV6-1; D gene unclear. CDR3 length: 13 amino acids. In germline, CDR1 is MNHNS, CDR2 SASEGT. The V end was cut by 6 bases, the J end by 5 bases, with 11 bases between.

This clonotype was seen repeatedly, ten times or more. Germline and junction disagree at one end, which may indicate a read error. The chain combines TRBV20-1 with TRBJ1-1; D is unresolved. The germline V gene encodes CDR1 DFQATT and CDR2 SNEGSKA (reference sequence). The CDR3 runs to 12 residues. The CDR3 spells CSARDRLTEAFF. As DNA, the CDR3 is TGCAGTGCCAGAGACCGGCTCACTGAAGCTTTCTTT.